The 8 T cell receptor beta chains presented below share a single source sample, sequenced in a study of Graves' ophthalmopathy and Graves' hyperthyroidism. RNA transcripts served as template for amplifying TCR beta CDR3 sequences. HTBI primers primed a first-round RT-PCR, and a second-round multiplex PCR followed. TCRdb fed the multiplex PCR reads into MiXCR, producing one record per CDR3 protein. The sample contains a few hundred thousand distinct CDR3 sequences, around 19% of which appear only once. Sample: peripheral blood. Receptors were obtained from a woman in her late teens or twenties with Graves' ophthalmopathy.

The chain combines TRBV11-1 with TRBJ1-5, with D possibly being TRBD1 (6 bases). V lost 2 bases, J lost 0 bases, and 11 bases lay in between. The CDR3 is 16 residues long. Germline loops: CDR1 SGHAT, CDR2 FQDESV (reference sequence). CDR3 residues: CASSLSAGDSNQPQHF. CDR3 bases: TGTGCCAGCAGCTTAAGTGCAGGGGATAGCAATCAGCCCCAGCATTTT.

On this clonotype itself: At one end the junction does not follow the germline gene, possibly because of a read error. The chain employs TRBV6-5 and TRBJ2-2; no definite D call. Per the germline V gene, CDR1 is MNHEY and CDR2 is SVGAGI. The CDR3 extends over 15 amino acids. CDR3 region: CAGSYWATNTGELFF. In DNA form, the CDR3 reads TGTGCCGGCAGTTACTGGGCCACGAACACCGGGGAGCTGTTTTTT.

The V gene is TRBV6-1, the J gene TRBJ2-7; D remains unclear. The CDR3 is made up of 14 amino acids. V was cut by 8 bases and J by 2 bases, with 16 bases left in between. The germline V gene has CDR1 MNHNS and CDR2 SASEGT. The CDR3 spells CASEGEVLPYEQYF. The CDR3 nucleotides read TGTGCCAGCGAAGGAGAGGTTTTGCCCTACGAGCAGTACTTC.

The table lists this clonotype with many counts. The chain combines TRBV7-3 with TRBJ2-2; 7 bases agree with TRBD2. Unmatched junction bases numbered 17, after V lost 3 bases and J lost 4 bases. Germline CDR1 reads SGHTA; CDR2 reads FQGTGA. The CDR3 has 19 amino acids. CDR3 residues: CASSFNSGPIGGGTGELFF. In DNA, the CDR3 is TGTGCCAGCAGCTTTAACTCGGGCCCTATCGGCGGGGGCACCGGGGAGCTGTTTTTT.

This clonotype appeared many times. The chain couples TRBV6-1 to TRBJ2-7, with no clear D. The V gene lost 10 bases and the J gene lost 3 bases, with 10 bases spanning the gap. This CDR3 comprises 11 residues. Germline CDR1 is MNHNS and CDR2 is SASEGT. The CDR3 nucleotides are TGTGCCACCTTACATAGCTACGAGCAGTACTTC. Protein: CATLHSYEQYF.

This clonotype has at least ten counts. The V gene is TRBV7-2, the J gene TRBJ1-1; 9 nucleotides line up with TRBD1. The V and J ends lost 3 bases and 8 bases, in that order; junction bases with no gene match: 4. Germline values: CDR1 SGHTA, CDR2 FQGNSA. The CDR3 is 13 residues long. This chain's CDR3 is CASSFRDREEAFF. As DNA, the CDR3 is TGTGCCAGCAGCTTTAGGGACAGGGAGGAAGCTTTCTTT.

The chain joins TRBV6-1 to TRBJ2-2, with TRBD2 identical over 8 bases. The CDR3 loop spans 13 amino acids. Germline trimming cut 8 bases from V and 7 bases from J; bases unmatched to any gene: 6. Germline V gene lookup returns CDR1 MNHNS and CDR2 SASEGT. The CDR3 region is CASQREGIGELFF. DNA for the CDR3: TGTGCCAGCCAACGGGAGGGGATCGGGGAGCTGTTTTTT.

In its sample, this clonotype was seen a few times. The chain carries TRBV12-3 or TRBV12-4 and TRBJ1-3, with TRBD1 identical over 9 bases. There are 15 residues in the CDR3. J gave up 4 bases and V 6 bases, and 7 bases lay outside the gene matches. The CDR3 DNA follows: TGTGCCAGCAGGGGGACAGGGAGAAGGGGAAACACCATATATTTT. This translates into CASRGTGRRGNTIYF.